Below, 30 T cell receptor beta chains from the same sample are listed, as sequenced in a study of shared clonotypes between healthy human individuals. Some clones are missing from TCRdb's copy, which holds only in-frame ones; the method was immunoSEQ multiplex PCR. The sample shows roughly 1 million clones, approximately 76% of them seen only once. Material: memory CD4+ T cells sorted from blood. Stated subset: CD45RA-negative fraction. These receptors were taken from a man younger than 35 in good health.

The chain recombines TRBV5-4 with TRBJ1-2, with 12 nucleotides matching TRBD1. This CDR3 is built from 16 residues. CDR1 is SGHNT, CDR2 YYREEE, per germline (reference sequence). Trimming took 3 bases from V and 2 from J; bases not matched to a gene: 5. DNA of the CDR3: TGTGCCAGCAGCTCGGGACAGGGGGCAACAAACTATGGCTACACCTTC. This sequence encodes CASSSGQGATNYGYTF.

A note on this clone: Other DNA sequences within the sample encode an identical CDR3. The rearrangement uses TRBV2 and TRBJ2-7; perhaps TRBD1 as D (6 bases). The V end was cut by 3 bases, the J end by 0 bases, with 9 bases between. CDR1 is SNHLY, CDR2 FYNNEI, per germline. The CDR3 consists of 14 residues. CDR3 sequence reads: CASSDRGYSYEQYF. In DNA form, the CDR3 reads TGTGCCAGCAGTGATAGGGGGTACTCCTACGAGCAGTACTTC.

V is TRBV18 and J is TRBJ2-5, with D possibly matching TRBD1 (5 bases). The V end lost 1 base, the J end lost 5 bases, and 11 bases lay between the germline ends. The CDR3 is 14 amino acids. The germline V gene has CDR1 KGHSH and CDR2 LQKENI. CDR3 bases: TGTGCCAGCTCACCACAAAGGGGTACGGAGACCCAGTACTTC. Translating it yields CASSPQRGTETQYF. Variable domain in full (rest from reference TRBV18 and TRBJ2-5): NAGVMQNPRHLVRRRGQEARLRCSPMKGHSHVYWYRQLPEEGLKFMVYLQKENIIDESGMPKERFSAEFPKEGPSILRIQQVVRGDSAAYFCASSPQRGTETQYFGPGTRLLVL.

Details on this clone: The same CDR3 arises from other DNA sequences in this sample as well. The CDR3 nucleotides are TGCGCCAGCAGCTTGACAGGGGACGGGTACGAGCAGTACTTC. Amino acids: CASSLTGDGYEQYF. The chain combines TRBV5-1 with TRBJ2-7; 7 positions match TRBD1. Germline CDR1 is SGHRS and CDR2 is YFSETQ. CDR3 size: 14 residues. V shed 1 base, J shed 4 bases, and the junction held 5 bases outside the gene matches.

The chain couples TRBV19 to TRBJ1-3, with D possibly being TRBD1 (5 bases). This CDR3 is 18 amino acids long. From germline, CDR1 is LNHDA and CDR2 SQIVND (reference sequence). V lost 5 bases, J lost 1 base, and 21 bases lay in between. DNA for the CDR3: TGTGCCAGTAGTGAGGGTTCGGGGACCAGAAAATCTGGAAACACCATATATTTT. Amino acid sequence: CASSEGSGTRKSGNTIYF.

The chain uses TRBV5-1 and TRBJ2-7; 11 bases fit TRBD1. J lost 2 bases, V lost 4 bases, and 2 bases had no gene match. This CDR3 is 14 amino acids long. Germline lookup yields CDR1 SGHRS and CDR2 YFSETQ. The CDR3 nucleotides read TGCGCCAGCAGCGCGGACAGGGGGCCCTACGAGCAGTACTTC. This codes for CASSADRGPYEQYF.

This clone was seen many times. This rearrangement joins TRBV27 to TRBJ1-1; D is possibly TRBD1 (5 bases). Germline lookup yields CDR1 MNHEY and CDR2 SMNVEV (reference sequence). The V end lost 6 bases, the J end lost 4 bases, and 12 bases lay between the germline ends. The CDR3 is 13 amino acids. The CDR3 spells CASRNAGPTEAFF. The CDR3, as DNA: TGTGCCAGCAGGAACGCGGGACCCACTGAAGCTTTCTTT.

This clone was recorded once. The CDR3 spells CASSISAGGPDTQYF. CDR3 DNA sequence: TGTGCCAGCAGCATCTCAGCTGGGGGGCCAGATACGCAGTATTTT. The chain is built from TRBV2 and TRBJ2-3; D assignment may be TRBD1 or TRBD2 (6 bases each). Per germline, CDR1 SNHLY and CDR2 FYNNEI. The CDR3 is made up of 15 amino acids. V lost 6 bases and J lost 4, with 17 bases in between.

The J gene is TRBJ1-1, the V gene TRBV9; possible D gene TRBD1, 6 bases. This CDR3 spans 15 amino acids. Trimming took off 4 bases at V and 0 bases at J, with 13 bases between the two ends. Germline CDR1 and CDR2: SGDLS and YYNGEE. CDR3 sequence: CASSTTGTMNTEAFF. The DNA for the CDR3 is TGTGCCAGCAGCACCACCGGGACAATGAACACTGAAGCTTTCTTT.

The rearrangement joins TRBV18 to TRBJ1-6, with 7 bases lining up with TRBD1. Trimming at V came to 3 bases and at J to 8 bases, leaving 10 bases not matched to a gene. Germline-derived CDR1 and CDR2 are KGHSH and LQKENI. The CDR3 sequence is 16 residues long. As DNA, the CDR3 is TGTGCCAGCTCACCTGGCTTACAGGGGATCCATTCACCCCTCCACTTT. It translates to CASSPGLQGIHSPLHF.

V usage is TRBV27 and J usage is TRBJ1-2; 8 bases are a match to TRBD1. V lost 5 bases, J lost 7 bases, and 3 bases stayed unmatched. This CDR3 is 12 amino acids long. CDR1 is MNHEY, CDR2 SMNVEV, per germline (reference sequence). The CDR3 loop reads CASSAQGAGYTF. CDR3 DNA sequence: TGTGCCAGCAGTGCGCAGGGGGCTGGCTACACCTTC.

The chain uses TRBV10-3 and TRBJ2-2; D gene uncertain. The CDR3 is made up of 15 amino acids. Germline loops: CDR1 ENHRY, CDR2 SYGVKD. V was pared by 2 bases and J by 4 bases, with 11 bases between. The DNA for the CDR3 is TGTGCCATCAGTGAGCGGAGCTCTGGCACCGGGGAGCTGTTTTTT. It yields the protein CAISERSSGTGELFF.

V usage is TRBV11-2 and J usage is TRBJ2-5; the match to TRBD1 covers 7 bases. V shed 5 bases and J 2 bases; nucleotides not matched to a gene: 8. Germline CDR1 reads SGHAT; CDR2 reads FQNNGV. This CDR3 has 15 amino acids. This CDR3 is CASSLLGQLQETQYF. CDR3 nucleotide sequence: TGTGCCAGCAGCCTCCTGGGACAGCTACAAGAGACCCAGTACTTC. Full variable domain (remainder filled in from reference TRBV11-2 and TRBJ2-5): EAGVAQSPRYKIIEKRQSVAFWCNPISGHATLYWYQQILGQGPKLLIQFQNNGVVDDSQLPKDRFSAERLKGVDSTLKIQPAKLEDSAVYLCASSLLGQLQETQYFGPGTRLLVL.

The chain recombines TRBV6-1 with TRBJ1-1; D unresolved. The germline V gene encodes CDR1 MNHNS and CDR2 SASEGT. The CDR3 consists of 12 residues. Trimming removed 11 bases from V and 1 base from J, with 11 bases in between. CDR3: CAGTTGNTEAFF. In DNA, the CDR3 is TGTGCCGGAACAACCGGGAACACTGAAGCTTTCTTT.

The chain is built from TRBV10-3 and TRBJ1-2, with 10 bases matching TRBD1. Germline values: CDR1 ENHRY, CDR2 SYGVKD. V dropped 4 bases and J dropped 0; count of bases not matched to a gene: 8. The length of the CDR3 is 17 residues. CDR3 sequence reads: CAISAAGTGVSNYGYTF. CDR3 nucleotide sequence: TGTGCCATCAGTGCGGCCGGGACAGGGGTGTCTAACTATGGCTACACCTTC.

The DNA for the CDR3 is TGTGCCAGCAGACGGGACGGTAAGGCCTACAATGAGCAGTTCTTC. It specifies CASRRDGKAYNEQFF. V gene TRBV25-1 combines with J gene TRBJ2-1; D might be TRBD1 or TRBD2, each matching 5 bases. The V end lost 6 bases, the J end lost 2 bases, and 14 bases lay between the germline ends. The CDR3 covers 15 residues. Germline lookup yields CDR1 MGHDK and CDR2 SYGVNS.

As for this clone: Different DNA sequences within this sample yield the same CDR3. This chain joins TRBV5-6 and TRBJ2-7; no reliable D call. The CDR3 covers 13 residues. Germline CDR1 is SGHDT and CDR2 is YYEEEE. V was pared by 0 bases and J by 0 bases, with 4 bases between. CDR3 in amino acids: CASSLVSSYEQYF. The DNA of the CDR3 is TGTGCCAGCAGCTTGGTGAGCTCCTACGAGCAGTACTTC. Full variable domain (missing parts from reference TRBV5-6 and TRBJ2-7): DAGVTQSPTHLIKTRGQQVTLRCSPKSGHDTVSWYQQALGQGPQFIFQYYEEEERQRGNFPDRFSGHQFPNYSSELNVNALLLGDSALYLCASSLVSSYEQYFGPGTRLTVT.

DNA of the CDR3: TGTGCCAGCAGCTCCCTGGGGTTAGGTAGCGGGGTTCAAGAGACCCAGTACTTC. This gives the protein CASSSLGLGSGVQETQYF. The rearrangement joins TRBV5-4 to TRBJ2-5; 8 nucleotides match TRBD2. Germline V lookup: CDR1 SGHNT, CDR2 YYREEE (reference sequence). The CDR3 sequence is 18 residues long. Unmatched junction bases numbered 15, after V lost 3 bases and J lost 2 bases.

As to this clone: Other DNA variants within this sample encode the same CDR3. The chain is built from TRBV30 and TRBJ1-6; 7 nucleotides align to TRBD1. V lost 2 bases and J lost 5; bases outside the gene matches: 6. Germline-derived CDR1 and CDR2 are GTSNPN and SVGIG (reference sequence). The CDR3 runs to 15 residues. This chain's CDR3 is CAWSPPGQNNSPLHF. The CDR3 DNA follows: TGTGCCTGGAGTCCCCCGGGACAGAATAATTCACCCCTCCACTTT.

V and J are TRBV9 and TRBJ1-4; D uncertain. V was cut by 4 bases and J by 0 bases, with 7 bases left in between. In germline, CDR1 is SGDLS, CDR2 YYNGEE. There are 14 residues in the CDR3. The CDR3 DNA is TGTGCCAGCAGCTATACCTCAACTAATGAAAAACTGTTTTTT. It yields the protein CASSYTSTNEKLFF.

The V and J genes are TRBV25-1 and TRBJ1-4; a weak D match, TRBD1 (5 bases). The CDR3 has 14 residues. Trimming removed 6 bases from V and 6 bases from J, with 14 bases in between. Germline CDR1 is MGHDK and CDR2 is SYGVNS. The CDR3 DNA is TGTGCCAGCAGCGCTGGGGCGCTTGATGAAAAACTGTTTTTT. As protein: CASSAGALDEKLFF.

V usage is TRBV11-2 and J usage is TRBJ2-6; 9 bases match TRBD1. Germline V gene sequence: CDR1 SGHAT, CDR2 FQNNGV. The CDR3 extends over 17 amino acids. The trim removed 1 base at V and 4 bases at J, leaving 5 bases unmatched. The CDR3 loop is CASSLGDRAGGANVLTF. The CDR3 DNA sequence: TGTGCCAGCAGCTTAGGGGACAGGGCTGGCGGGGCCAACGTCCTGACTTTC.

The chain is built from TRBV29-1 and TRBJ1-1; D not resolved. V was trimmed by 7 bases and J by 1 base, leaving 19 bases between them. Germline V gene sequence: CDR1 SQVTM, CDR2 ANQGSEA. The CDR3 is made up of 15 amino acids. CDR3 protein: CSGYDPGRTNTEAFF. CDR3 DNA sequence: TGCAGCGGTTATGACCCGGGGAGAACGAACACTGAAGCTTTCTTT.

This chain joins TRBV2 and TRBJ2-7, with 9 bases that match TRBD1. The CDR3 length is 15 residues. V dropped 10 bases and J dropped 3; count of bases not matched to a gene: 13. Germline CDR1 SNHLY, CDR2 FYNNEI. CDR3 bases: TGTGCCACTAAAGAGGACAGGGGCCGAATCTACGAGCAGTACTTC. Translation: CATKEDRGRIYEQYF.

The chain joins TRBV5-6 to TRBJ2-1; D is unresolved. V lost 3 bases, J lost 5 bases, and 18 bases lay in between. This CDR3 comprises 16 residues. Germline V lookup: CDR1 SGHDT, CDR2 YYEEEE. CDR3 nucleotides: TGTGCCAGCAGCTCTTCGTCCTTGGGAAGACACAATGAGCAGTTCTTC. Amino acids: CASSSSSLGRHNEQFF.

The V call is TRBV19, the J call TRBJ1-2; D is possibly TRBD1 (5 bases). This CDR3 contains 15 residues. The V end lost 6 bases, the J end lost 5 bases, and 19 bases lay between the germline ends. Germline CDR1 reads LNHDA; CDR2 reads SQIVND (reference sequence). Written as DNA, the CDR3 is TGTGCCAGTAGGGGTGGGGCCGTAGACAGTTATGGCTACACCTTC. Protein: CASRGGAVDSYGYTF.

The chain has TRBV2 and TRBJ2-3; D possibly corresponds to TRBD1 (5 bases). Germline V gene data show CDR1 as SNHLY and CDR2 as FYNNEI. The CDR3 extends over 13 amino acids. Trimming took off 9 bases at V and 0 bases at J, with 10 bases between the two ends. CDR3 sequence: CASRQFSTDTQYF. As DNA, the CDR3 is TGTGCCAGTCGACAGTTTAGCACAGATACGCAGTATTTT.

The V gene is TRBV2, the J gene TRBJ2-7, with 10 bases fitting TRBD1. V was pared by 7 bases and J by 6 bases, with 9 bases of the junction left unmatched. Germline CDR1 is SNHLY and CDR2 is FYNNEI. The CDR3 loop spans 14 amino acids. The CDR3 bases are TGTGCCAGCACTCGGGACAGGGGAATATCCGAGCAGTACTTC. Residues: CASTRDRGISEQYF.

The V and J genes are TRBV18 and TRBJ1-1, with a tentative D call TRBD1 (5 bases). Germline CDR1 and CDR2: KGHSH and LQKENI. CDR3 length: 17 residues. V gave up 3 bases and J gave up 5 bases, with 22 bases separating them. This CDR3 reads CASSPGVQTGSGTEAFF. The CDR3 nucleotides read TGTGCCAGCTCACCGGGGGTCCAAACGGGGTCGGGGACTGAAGCTTTCTTT.

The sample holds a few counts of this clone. The CDR3 loop reads CARLAIYTGELFF. The CDR3 DNA is TGTGCCCGACTAGCCATCTACACCGGGGAGCTGTTTTTT. This chain joins TRBV19 and TRBJ2-2; 7 positions agree with TRBD2. CDR1 is LNHDA, CDR2 SQIVND, per germline (reference sequence). The trim removed 11 bases at V and 3 bases at J, leaving 6 bases unmatched. The CDR3 is made up of 13 amino acids.